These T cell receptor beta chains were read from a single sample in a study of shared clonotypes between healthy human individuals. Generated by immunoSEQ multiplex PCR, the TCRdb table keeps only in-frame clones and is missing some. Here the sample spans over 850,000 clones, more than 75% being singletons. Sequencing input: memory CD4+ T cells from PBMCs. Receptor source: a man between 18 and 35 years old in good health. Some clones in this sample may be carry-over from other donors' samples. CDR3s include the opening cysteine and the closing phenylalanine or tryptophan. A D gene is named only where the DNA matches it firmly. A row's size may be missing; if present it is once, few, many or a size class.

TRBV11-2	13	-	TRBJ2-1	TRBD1	CASSLDRDREQFF	TGTGCCAGCAGCTTGGACCGGGACAGGGAGCAGTTCTTC
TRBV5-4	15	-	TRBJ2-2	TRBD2	CASSLVRAGAGELFF	TGTGCCAGCAGCTTGGTTCGAGCGGGAGCCGGGGAGCTGTTTTTT
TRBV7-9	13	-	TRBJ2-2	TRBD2	CASSSGGAGELFF	TGTGCCAGCAGCTCCGGGGGGGCCGGGGAGCTGTTTTTT
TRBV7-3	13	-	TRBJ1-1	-	CASSFSEGTEAFF	TGTGCCAGCAGCTTTAGTGAGGGCACTGAAGCTTTCTTT
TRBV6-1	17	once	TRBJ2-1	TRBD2	CASSEWGLLAPYNEQFF	TGTGCCAGCAGTGAATGGGGGTTACTAGCGCCTTACAATGAGCAGTTCTTC
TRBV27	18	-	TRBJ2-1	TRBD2	CASSLMNSGRPTYNEQFF	TGTGCCAGCAGTTTAATGAATAGCGGGAGGCCAACCTACAATGAGCAGTTCTTC
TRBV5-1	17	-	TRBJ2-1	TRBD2	CASSLSVSSGRYNEQFF	TGCGCCAGCAGCTTGTCGGTCAGTAGCGGGAGGTACAATGAGCAGTTCTTC
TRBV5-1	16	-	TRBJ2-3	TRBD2	CASSAPGTSGTDTQYF	TGCGCCAGCAGCGCTCCCGGGACTAGCGGAACAGATACGCAGTATTTT
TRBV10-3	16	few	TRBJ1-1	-	CAISESNWDTNTEAFF	TGTGCCATCAGTGAGTCGAATTGGGACACAAACACTGAAGCTTTCTTT
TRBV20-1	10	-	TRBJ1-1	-	CSPDSPEAFF	TGCAGCCCGGACAGCCCTGAAGCTTTCTTT
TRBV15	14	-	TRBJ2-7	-	CATSGGSGLYEQYF	TGTGCCACCAGCGGCGGTAGCGGATTATACGAGCAGTACTTC
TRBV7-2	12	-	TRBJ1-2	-	CASSRGVGGYTF	TGTGCCAGCAGCCGGGGGGTCGGTGGCTACACCTTC
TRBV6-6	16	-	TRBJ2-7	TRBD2	CASSTPRAGRSYEQYF	TGTGCCAGCAGTACCCCGAGAGCGGGACGGTCCTACGAGCAGTACTTC
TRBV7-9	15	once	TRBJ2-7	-	CASSQGAGSSYEQYF	TGTGCCAGCAGTCAAGGGGCGGGGTCCTCCTACGAGCAGTACTTC
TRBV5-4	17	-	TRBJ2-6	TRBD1	CASSFKQGAPGANVLTF	TGTGCCAGCAGCTTTAAGCAGGGGGCGCCTGGGGCCAACGTCCTGACTTTC